The 28 T cell receptor beta chains presented below share a single source sample, sequenced in a study of OX40 agonist ivuxolimab in advanced cancers. Receptor amplification or capture employed the immunoSEQ multiplex PCR assay. TCRdb holds this immuneACCESS table with in-frame rearrangements only. Some clones are missing; in checked studies, unresolved V genes explain under half, and the rest has no known cause. This sample has approximately 49,000 clones in its table, and about 85% of those were observed once. Of the sample, over 20% falls within the top ten clones. Source: CD4+ or CD8+ T cells sorted from blood, taken in a trial of the OX40 agonist ivuxolimab. The receptors stem from an adult with an advanced solid tumor such as melanoma, head and neck, liver or kidney cancer.

The V gene is TRBV6-6, the J gene TRBJ2-1; TRBD1 agrees at 7 bases. The germline V gene encodes CDR1 MNHNY and CDR2 SVGAGI (reference sequence). Trimming removed 4 bases from V and 0 bases from J; junction bases left unmatched: 3. The CDR3 extends over 15 amino acids. The CDR3 sequence is CASSLGTDSYNEQFF. CDR3 DNA sequence: TGTGCCAGCAGTTTGGGGACAGACTCCTACAATGAGCAGTTCTTC.

This clone occurred once. The rearrangement links TRBV7-9 to TRBJ2-3; 11 bases agree with TRBD1. V lost 4 bases and J lost 3; bases outside the gene matches: 9. The CDR3 has 17 amino acids. CDR1 is SEHNR and CDR2 is FQNEAQ in the germline V gene (reference sequence). This chain's CDR3 is CASSSDPGQGGTDTQYF. The CDR3, as DNA: TGTGCCAGCAGCTCGGACCCGGGACAGGGGGGAACAGATACGCAGTATTTT.

The J gene is TRBJ1-1, the V gene TRBV6-5; D might be TRBD1 (5 bases). From germline, CDR1 is MNHEY and CDR2 SVGAGI. Trimming removed 0 bases from V and 7 bases from J, with 15 bases in between. The CDR3 extends over 15 amino acids. CDR3 sequence: CASSYSNGGISEAFF. In DNA form, the CDR3 reads TGTGCCAGCAGTTACTCGAACGGGGGGATTAGTGAAGCTTTCTTT.

The chain is built from TRBV13 and TRBJ2-5; D may be TRBD2 (5 bases). Trimming removed 5 bases at V and 8 bases at J, with 12 bases between. Germline-derived CDR1 and CDR2 are PRHDT and FYEKMQ (reference sequence). The CDR3 is 12 amino acids. The CDR3 protein is CASSPGEGTQYF. In DNA form, the CDR3 reads TGTGCCAGCAGCCCAGGTGAGGGCACCCAGTACTTC.

This clone was recorded once. The chain joins TRBV5-1 to TRBJ2-7; D unclear. CDR1 and CDR2 from the germline V gene are SGHRS and YFSETQ. The ends were cut back, 0 bases at V and 3 bases at J, with 16 bases in the middle. The CDR3 has 16 amino acids. The CDR3 protein is CASSLALDLKNYEQYF. The CDR3 nucleotides read TGCGCCAGCAGCTTGGCTCTGGACCTTAAGAACTACGAGCAGTACTTC.

This clone was counted ten times or more. The J gene is TRBJ1-6, the V gene TRBV9, with D unresolved. The CDR3 extends over 16 amino acids. The ends were cut back, 4 bases at V and 0 bases at J, with 11 bases in the middle. Germline CDR1 and CDR2: SGDLS and YYNGEE. CDR3 residues: CASSPFVSSYNSPLHF. The CDR3 nucleotides read TGTGCCAGCAGCCCCTTCGTCAGCTCCTATAATTCACCCCTCCACTTT.

The V gene is TRBV7-3, the J gene TRBJ1-6, with D tentatively TRBD1 (6 bases). This CDR3 is built from 15 residues. Deletions cut 2 bases from V and 6 bases from J, with 11 bases between. Germline V gives CDR1 SGHTA, CDR2 FQGTGA. The CDR3 DNA sequence: TGTGCCAGCAGCTTATACGGGACAAGTAATTCACCCCTCCACTTT. As protein: CASSLYGTSNSPLHF.

This clone was found once. The chain couples TRBV6-5 to TRBJ1-2, with D hard to call. The CDR3 covers 13 residues. Deletions cut 5 bases from V and 3 bases from J, with 10 bases between. Germline V lookup: CDR1 MNHEY, CDR2 SVGAGI. CDR3 amino acids: CASSTLYYYGYTF. CDR3 nucleotide sequence: TGTGCCAGCAGTACGCTCTACTACTATGGCTACACCTTC.

The rearrangement links TRBV27 to TRBJ1-4; D is unclear. The V gene's germline CDR1 is MNHEY and CDR2 SMNVEV (reference sequence). V was trimmed by 1 base and J by 0 bases, leaving 9 bases between them. The CDR3 covers 16 residues. The CDR3: CASSLLAGATNEKLFF. For the CDR3, the DNA is TGTGCCAGCAGTTTATTAGCGGGTGCAACTAATGAAAAACTGTTTTTT.

The chain joins TRBV4-1 to TRBJ2-1; no firm D call. Trimming removed 4 bases from V and 6 bases from J, with 7 bases in between. Germline V gives CDR1 MGHRA, CDR2 YSYEKL. The CDR3 runs 12 residues. CDR3 amino acids: CASSLDLNEQFF. For the CDR3, the DNA is TGCGCCAGCAGCCTCGACCTCAATGAGCAGTTCTTC.

This rearrangement joins TRBV5-1 to TRBJ1-1; 9 bases are shared with TRBD1. CDR3 length equals 16 residues. Germline V CDR1 and CDR2: SGHRS, YFSETQ. The V and J ends lost 3 bases and 0 bases, in that order; junction bases with no gene match: 6. The CDR3 region is CASSYQTGGLNTEAFF. The CDR3 DNA is TGCGCCAGCAGCTATCAAACAGGGGGCTTGAACACTGAAGCTTTCTTT.

In this sample, this clone turned up a few times. J is TRBJ1-1 and V is TRBV6-5; 7 bases align to TRBD1. CDR3 length: 13 amino acids. Losses at the gene ends were 6 bases for V and 3 bases for J; bases not matched to a gene: 4. Germline assignment: CDR1 MNHEY and CDR2 SVGAGI. The chain's CDR3 is CASRDRVYTEAFF. As DNA, the CDR3 is TGTGCCAGCAGAGACAGGGTTTACACTGAAGCTTTCTTT.

The V gene is TRBV27, the J gene TRBJ2-3, with 7 bases fitting TRBD1. From germline, CDR1 is MNHEY and CDR2 SMNVEV (reference sequence). V lost 2 bases and J lost 7; bases outside the gene matches: 6. This CDR3 is built from 14 residues. CDR3 coding DNA: TGTGCCAGCAGTTTAAGAGGGGGCACGAATACGCAGTATTTT. Protein product: CASSLRGGTNTQYF.

The V call is TRBV9, the J call TRBJ1-2, with D unresolved. Germline V gene lookup returns CDR1 SGDLS and CDR2 YYNGEE. V lost 4 bases, J lost 1 base, and 11 bases lay in between. The CDR3 has 14 residues. Here the CDR3 DNA reads TGTGCCAGCAGCCACGATCCGGTTAACTATGGCTACACCTTC. Residues: CASSHDPVNYGYTF. The full variable domain, with the rest looked up from reference TRBV9 and TRBJ1-2, is DSGVTQTPKHLITATGQRVTLRCSPRSGDLSVYWYQQSLDQGLQFLIQYYNGEERAKGNILERFSAQQFPDLHSELNLSSLELGDSALYFCASSHDPVNYGYTFGSGTRLTVV.

The rearrangement links TRBV5-5 to TRBJ2-1; the match to TRBD1 covers 8 bases. Per germline, CDR1 SGHKS and CDR2 YYEKEE (reference sequence). The CDR3 runs 14 residues. Trimming removed 4 bases from V and 3 bases from J; junction bases left unmatched: 3. The CDR3 region has the DNA TGTGCCAGCAGCCCCGGGACAGGCTACAATGAGCAGTTCTTC. It yields the protein CASSPGTGYNEQFF.

V is TRBV19 and J is TRBJ1-5; 9 bases fit TRBD1. The CDR3 has 15 amino acids. The germline V gene has CDR1 LNHDA and CDR2 SQIVND (reference sequence). V was pared by 7 bases and J by 1 base, with 5 bases of the junction left unmatched. The CDR3 loop is CASTWTGDSNQPQHF. Here the CDR3 DNA reads TGTGCCAGTACTTGGACAGGGGACAGCAATCAGCCCCAGCATTTT.

This CDR3 is CASSEPENTEAFF. DNA for the CDR3: TGTGCCAGCAGCGAACCGGAGAACACTGAAGCTTTCTTT. The chain uses TRBV7-9 and TRBJ1-1; the D is unclear. The V and J ends lost 5 bases and 1 base respectively, with 8 bases between them. CDR3 size: 13 residues. Germline V CDR1 and CDR2: SEHNR, FQNEAQ (reference sequence).

The V gene is TRBV20-1, the J gene TRBJ2-7; D unclear. The CDR3 totals 10 residues. V gave up 6 bases and J gave up 7 bases, with 10 bases separating them. CDR1 and CDR2 from the germline V gene are DFQATT and SNEGSKA (reference sequence). As DNA, the CDR3 is TGCAGTGCCTCAGACGGAGAGCAGTACTTC. This sequence encodes CSASDGEQYF.

This chain connects TRBV5-4 to TRBJ2-1, with D hard to call. CDR1 and CDR2 from the germline V gene are SGHNT and YYREEE (reference sequence). The CDR3 length is 12 residues. Trimming cost V 2 bases and J 5 bases, with 5 bases left between them. The DNA for the CDR3 is TGTGCCAGCAGCTTAGGTCACAATGAGCAGTTCTTC. Amino acids: CASSLGHNEQFF.

This chain uses TRBV11-1 with TRBJ1-1, with 7 bases that match TRBD1. Germline-derived CDR1 and CDR2 are SGHAT and FQDESV (reference sequence). The CDR3 loop spans 14 amino acids. Unmatched junction bases numbered 8, after V lost 5 bases and J lost 5 bases. The CDR3 sequence: CASSSRQGGTEAFF. The CDR3 DNA is TGTGCCAGCAGCAGCCGACAGGGAGGTACTGAAGCTTTCTTT.

This clone has a handful of counts. This chain links TRBV30 with TRBJ1-1; D ambiguous. The CDR3 is 13 amino acids. V lost 0 bases and J 11 bases, leaving 16 bases between the germline ends. Per germline, CDR1 GTSNPN and CDR2 SVGIG (reference sequence). The CDR3 nucleotides read TGTGCCTGGAGTGTAGGTGTAGGGATTGAGGCTTTCTTT. Its translation is CAWSVGVGIEAFF.

The V call is TRBV2, the J call TRBJ2-5; D not resolved. The CDR3 has 11 residues. Looked up from germline, CDR1 is SNHLY and CDR2 is FYNNEI. Trimming left V 9 bases short and J 5 bases short, with 10 bases between. The CDR3 coding sequence is TGTGCCAGTACGGGTCGGGAGACCCAGTACTTC. It specifies CASTGRETQYF.

The V call is TRBV7-6, the J call TRBJ2-2; TRBD1 matches at 8 bases. Germline lookup yields CDR1 SGHVS and CDR2 FNYEAQ. The trim removed 3 bases at V and 1 base at J, leaving 13 bases unmatched. The CDR3 is made up of 19 amino acids. The CDR3: CASSFRPMGRGQNTGELFF. The CDR3 nucleotides are TGTGCCAGCAGCTTCCGGCCAATGGGCAGGGGGCAGAACACCGGGGAGCTGTTTTTT. Together with reference TRBV7-6 and TRBJ2-2, the CDR3 gives the full variable domain: GAGVSQSPRYKVTKRGQDVALRCDPISGHVSLYWYRQALGQGPEFLTYFNYEAQQDKSGLPNDRFSAERPEGSISTLTIQRTEQRDSAMYRCASSFRPMGRGQNTGELFFGEGSRLTVL.

This clone was observed once. The V gene is TRBV15, the J gene TRBJ1-2, with D unresolved. The length of the CDR3 is 15 residues. V was trimmed by 3 bases and J by 8 bases, leaving 19 bases between them. Germline CDR1 reads LNHNV; CDR2 reads YYDKDF (reference sequence). CDR3 region: CATSSDRQHLWGYTF. Written as DNA, the CDR3 is TGTGCCACCAGCAGTGACCGGCAACACCTCTGGGGCTACACCTTC. Full variable domain (remainder filled in from reference TRBV15 and TRBJ1-2): DAMVIQNPRYQVTQFGKPVTLSCSQTLNHNVMYWYQQKSSQAPKLLFHYYDKDFNNEADTPDNFQSRRPNTSFCFLDIRSPGLGDTAMYLCATSSDRQHLWGYTFGSGTRLTVV.

The chain combines TRBV7-9 with TRBJ1-5; the D gene is possibly TRBD1 (6 bases). The CDR3 has 14 amino acids. V was pared by 5 bases and J by 6 bases, with 14 bases between. From germline, CDR1 is SEHNR and CDR2 FQNEAQ (reference sequence). This CDR3 reads CASSLGQLGQPQHF. The CDR3 nucleotides are TGTGCCAGCAGCCTAGGACAGTTGGGTCAGCCCCAGCATTTT.

In the case of this clone: Other nucleotide sequences from this sample produce the same CDR3. The chain uses TRBV7-8 and TRBJ2-3; 11 nucleotides match TRBD2. In germline, CDR1 is SGHVS, CDR2 FQNEAQ. With 3 bases clipped from V and 4 bases from J, the junction kept 6 bases outside the gene matches. This CDR3 region has 16 residues. The chain's CDR3 is CASSFSGGAVADTQYF. CDR3 DNA: TGTGCCAGCAGCTTTAGCGGGGGGGCAGTCGCAGATACGCAGTATTTT.

In its sample, this clone was seen once. The chain carries TRBV5-4 and TRBJ1-1; unclear D gene. The ends were cut back, 4 bases at V and 1 base at J, with 8 bases in the middle. CDR3 size: 13 residues. Germline CDR1 SGHNT, CDR2 YYREEE (reference sequence). CDR3 nucleotide sequence: TGTGCCAGCAGCCCGGTGGGGAACACTGAAGCTTTCTTT. Its translation: CASSPVGNTEAFF.

The V and J genes are TRBV6-1 and TRBJ2-2; D ambiguous. CDR3 length: 13 residues. V gave up 2 bases and J gave up 5 bases, with 6 bases separating them. Per germline, CDR1 MNHNS and CDR2 SASEGT. The CDR3 coding sequence is TGTGCCAGCAGTGAAACCGGGACCGGGGAGCTGTTTTTT. Its translation is CASSETGTGELFF.